This TCR beta chain was sequenced for a study of shared clonotypes between healthy human individuals. The CDR3 loop spans 14 amino acids. CDR1 is SQVTM and CDR2 is ANQGSEA in the germline V gene. The junction had 9 bases not matched to a gene; V was cut back by 4 bases and J by 5 bases. Repertoires were generated with immunoSEQ multiplex PCR, while TCRdb's copy carries only in-frame clones and drops some. The data hold roughly 1.5 million clones, with approximately 98% observed a single time. This clone was counted a single time. V and J are TRBV29-1 and TRBJ2-7; 9 bases agree with TRBD2. This TCR derives from a man aged 25-40 years in good health. Sequenced: naive CD4+ T cells sorted from blood. As for subset: CD45RA+ positively selected. CDR3 region: CSVALAGVGNEQYF. The CDR3 coding sequence is TGCAGCGTTGCATTAGCGGGAGTAGGGAACGAGCAGTACTTC.